What follows are 9 T cell receptor beta chains derived from one specimen sequenced in a study of blood T cell repertoires in COVID-19. Generated by immunoSEQ multiplex PCR, the TCRdb table keeps only in-frame clones and is missing some. The sample contains fewer than 250,000 clones, under 80% of which appear only once. Sequencing was performed on peripheral blood. The receptors stem from a woman in her forties or fifties with acute or convalescent COVID-19.

The chain recombines TRBV11-3 with TRBJ1-1, with 8 nucleotides matching TRBD1. The germline gives CDR1 SGHNT, CDR2 YENEEA. Trimming at V came to 3 bases and at J to 1 base, leaving 7 bases not matched to a gene. There are 16 residues in the CDR3. CDR3 loop: CASSLGIDRGNTEAFF. The CDR3 DNA sequence: TGTGCCAGCAGCTTGGGGATTGACAGGGGGAACACTGAAGCTTTCTTT.

The chain has TRBV5-1 and TRBJ2-2; D gene ambiguous. This CDR3 has 15 residues. CDR1 is SGHRS, CDR2 YFSETQ, per germline. V dropped 1 base and J dropped 1 base, with 8 bases sitting between them. CDR3 loop: CASSLNGKNTGELFF. The CDR3 region has the DNA TGCGCCAGCAGCTTGAATGGCAAGAACACCGGGGAGCTGTTTTTT.

The chain joins TRBV11-3 to TRBJ2-1; D is possibly TRBD2 (5 bases). The CDR3 is 16 amino acids. V lost 1 base and J lost 7, with 17 bases in between. CDR1 is SGHNT and CDR2 is YENEEA in the germline V gene. The CDR3: CASSLASTAGNNEQFF. The CDR3 nucleotides read TGTGCCAGCAGCTTAGCCTCCACCGCCGGGAATAATGAGCAGTTCTTC.

This clone was recorded once. This chain joins TRBV7-2 and TRBJ1-6; the match to TRBD1 covers 11 bases. V lost 5 bases and J lost 4; bases outside the gene matches: 1. CDR3 length: 15 amino acids. Germline CDR1 reads SGHTA; CDR2 reads FQGNSA. CDR3 loop: CASSRDRGYNSPLHF. DNA of the CDR3: TGTGCCAGCAGCCGGGACAGGGGGTATAATTCACCCCTCCACTTT.

This chain uses TRBV2 with TRBJ2-2, with 8 bases fitting TRBD1. The CDR3 sequence is 17 residues long. The junction had 11 bases not matched to a gene; V was cut back by 8 bases and J by 0 bases. Germline V lookup: CDR1 SNHLY, CDR2 FYNNEI. Here the CDR3 DNA reads TGTGCCAGCCGAGCCGACGCACAGGGGGCGAACACCGGGGAGCTGTTTTTT. Residues: CASRADAQGANTGELFF.

The chain combines TRBV6-5 with TRBJ1-1; 10 bases are shared with TRBD1. CDR3 length equals 15 residues. The junction had 9 bases not matched to a gene; V was cut back by 7 bases and J by 4 bases. The germline V gene has CDR1 MNHEY and CDR2 SVGAGI. CDR3 loop: CASILPTGGVTEAFF. The CDR3 DNA is TGTGCCAGCATTTTACCGACAGGGGGCGTCACTGAAGCTTTCTTT.

The genes are TRBV18 and TRBJ1-5, with D maybe TRBD1 (5 bases). Trimming pared 6 bases from V and 3 bases from J, leaving 15 bases between. The CDR3 spans 15 residues. Germline CDR1 KGHSH, CDR2 LQKENI. The CDR3 sequence: CASSPWGGPNQPQHF. The CDR3, as DNA: TGTGCCAGCTCGCCTTGGGGGGGACCCAATCAGCCCCAGCATTTT.

This chain links TRBV30 with TRBJ1-2, with TRBD1 identical over 9 bases. The V gene end was trimmed by 3 bases and the J gene end by 5 bases; junction bases not matched to a gene: 7. Germline V gene lookup returns CDR1 GTSNPN and CDR2 SVGIG (reference sequence). The CDR3 sequence is 14 residues long. CDR3 loop: CAWSPADRGYGYTF. The DNA of the CDR3 is TGTGCCTGGAGCCCAGCGGACAGGGGATATGGCTACACCTTC.

The chain carries TRBV18 and TRBJ1-1; 9 positions agree with TRBD1. Germline CDR1 is KGHSH and CDR2 is LQKENI. The junction had 9 bases not matched to a gene; V was cut back by 6 bases and J by 1 base. This CDR3 comprises 16 residues. CDR3 sequence: CASSVTGGEANTEAFF. For the CDR3, the DNA is TGTGCCAGCTCCGTGACAGGGGGGGAGGCGAACACTGAAGCTTTCTTT.